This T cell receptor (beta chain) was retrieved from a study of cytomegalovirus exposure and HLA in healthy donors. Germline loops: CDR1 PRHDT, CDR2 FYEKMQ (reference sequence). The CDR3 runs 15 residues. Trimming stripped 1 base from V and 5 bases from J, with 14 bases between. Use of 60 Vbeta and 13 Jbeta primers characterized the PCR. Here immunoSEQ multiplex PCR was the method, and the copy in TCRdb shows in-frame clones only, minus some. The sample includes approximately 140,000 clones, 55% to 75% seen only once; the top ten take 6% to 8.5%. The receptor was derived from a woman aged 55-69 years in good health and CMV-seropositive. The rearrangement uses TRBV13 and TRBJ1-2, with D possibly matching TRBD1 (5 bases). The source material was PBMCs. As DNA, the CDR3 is TGTGCCAGCAGCTTAGCTTCCAGGGAGGGTTATGGCTACACCTTC. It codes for CASSLASREGYGYTF. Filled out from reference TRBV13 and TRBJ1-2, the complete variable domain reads AAGVIQSPRHLIKEKRETATLKCYPIPRHDTVYWYQQGPGQDPQFLISFYEKMQSDKGSIPDRFSAQQFSDYHSELNMSSLELGDSALYFCASSLASREGYGYTFGSGTRLTVV.